This T cell receptor (beta chain) was recovered during a study of T cell changes during pregnancy in multiple sclerosis. This table comes from immunoSEQ multiplex PCR, and its TCRdb copy is limited to in-frame clones, with some not included. Among some 90,000 clones listed, around 92% were seen once. Source: peripheral blood, taken after pregnancy. This TCR was recovered from a female donor in good health, enrolled as a control in a pregnancy study.

CDR3 sequence (DNA): TGCAGCGTTGAAGGGCACAGGGGACCCTACAATGAGCAGTTCTTC. Encoded protein: CSVEGHRGPYNEQFF. The chain recombines TRBV29-1 with TRBJ2-1, with 7 positions matching TRBD1. Germline loops: CDR1 SQVTM, CDR2 ANQGSEA. The CDR3 covers 15 residues. V dropped 1 base and J dropped 2; count of bases not matched to a gene: 5.